These T cell receptor beta chains were read from a single sample in a study of chemoradiotherapy in HPV16-positive cancers. Sequenced by immunoSEQ multiplex PCR; TCRdb stores in-frame clones only, minus some. The repertoire includes a few thousand clones, just under 90% of them detected once, and 3% sits in the top ten. Here the sequenced sample was tumor tissue, taken from a patient who underwent chemoradiotherapy. Source of these receptors: a human donor with HPV-associated anogenital cancer. Each CDR3 is given without its conserved first and last residue.

TRBJ1-2 13 TRBV9 ASSRETGGTYGYT
TRBJ2-7 13 TRBV5-4 ASSSDRGSSYEQY
TRBJ2-3 12 TRBV5-4 ASSTGTSTDTQY
TRBJ1-2 10 TRBV7-9 ASSAGRDGYT
TRBJ1-2 10 TRBV6-5 ASSYRRGGYT
TRBJ2-3 11 TRBV29-1 SVGVDNTDTQY
TRBJ1-1 12 TRBV30 AWSDGRSNTEAF
TRBJ2-7 9 TRBV20-1 SVQFSGKQY
TRBJ2-1 12 TRBV6-1 ASLQGGNVNEQF
TRBJ2-3 11 TRBV10-3 AIAVGSTDTQY
TRBJ2-1 11 TRBV5-1 ASSGGGLDEQF
TRBJ2-5 12 TRBV14 ASSPITTQETQY
TRBJ1-4 12 TRBV30 AWSDGGGDEKLF
TRBJ1-2 10 TRBV7-9 ASSAGNYGYT
TRBJ2-1 13 TRBV7-6 ASSTRQGAGYEQF
TRBJ2-5 9 TRBV30 AWSVYQTQY
TRBJ1-5 12 TRBV27 ASSLTGNFQPQH
TRBJ2-7 12 TRBV30 AWRRADRADEQY
TRBJ1-6 13 TRBV2 AIRSGTGESSPLH
TRBJ1-3 14 TRBV6-5 ASSYSTGYSGNTIY
TRBJ2-7 12 TRBV28 ASSLDGAIYEQY
TRBJ2-6 13 TRBV27 ASSFSRSGANVLT
TRBJ1-2 10 TRBV6-6 ASNRQGARYT
TRBJ2-3 10 TRBV7-8 ASSFRVDTQY
TRBJ1-4 14 TRBV4-1 ASSRASDPSNEKLF
TRBJ2-1 12 TRBV7-8 ASSFSDFNNEQF
TRBJ2-3 15 TRBV19 ASSLILGAHSTDTQY
TRBJ2-4 16 TRBV4-2 ASSQSYSGAANGNIQY
TRBJ2-5 11 TRBV7-9 ASSQGIEETQY
TRBJ2-6 14 TRBV19 ASHLGSLNGANVLT
TRBJ1-1 12 TRBV10-3 AISEGAAWAEAF
TRBJ1-3 13 TRBV9 ASSPRTGSGNTIY
TRBJ2-5 11 TRBV5-1 ASSFSPPETQY
TRBJ1-3 14 TRBV18 ASSPPSGDSGNTIY
TRBJ1-1 12 TRBV14 ASSLWGANTEAF
TRBJ1-1 13 TRBV5-1 ASSLDRLGNTEAF
TRBJ1-3 12 TRBV6-5 ASSPDTSGNTIY
TRBJ1-2 9 TRBV7-8 ASSSDYGYT
TRBJ2-3 12 TRBV2 ASQEGLATDTQY
TRBJ1-6 12 TRBV9 ASSVNRGNSPLH
TRBJ1-1 15 TRBV11-3 ASSPTTPTGRNTEAF
TRBJ1-3 12 TRBV19 ASSISVSGNTIY
TRBJ1-5 10 TRBV19 ASSIGSQPQH
TRBJ1-5 12 TRBV5-1 ASSLDGGQQPQH
TRBJ2-2 12 TRBV29-1 SAAGTLNTGELF
TRBJ2-3 13 TRBV4-2 ASSFGQGASDTQY
TRBJ2-1 11 TRBV29-1 SVPGARVVEQF
TRBJ1-1 14 TRBV11-3 ASSPGQGFMNTEAF
TRBJ2-7 14 TRBV30 AWSPAGLIFSYEQY
TRBJ1-2 11 TRBV6-6 ASSYRGVNGYT
TRBJ2-1 13 TRBV10-3 AISPRAGAQNEQF
TRBJ2-3 13 TRBV30 AWSQASGVRDTQY
TRBJ2-5 14 TRBV11-1 ASSLAMKGFQETQY
TRBJ2-7 14 TRBV18 ASSPPKLAGAREQY
TRBJ2-3 13 TRBV27 ASSPTDRAGDTQY
TRBJ2-7 15 TRBV19 ASTSGLAGEVRGEQY
TRBJ1-1 12 TRBV4-1 ASSQEIKNTEAF
TRBJ1-2 11 TRBV5-1 ASSLDGTYGYT
TRBJ1-5 12 TRBV5-1 ASSQSGGDQPQH